This T cell receptor (beta chain) was observed in a study of blood T cell repertoires in COVID-19. Only in-frame clones appear in the TCRdb table, and some are missing; sequencing was by immunoSEQ multiplex PCR. The profile shows 30,000 to 40,000 clones, 90% of them singletons. This clone was detected only once. The CDR3 runs to 16 residues. The germline V gene has CDR1 KGHSH and CDR2 LQKENI. Trimming shortened V by 2 bases and J by 2 bases, and 12 bases separated the two germline ends. Sequencing was carried out using peripheral blood. The V gene is TRBV18, the J gene TRBJ2-2; D uncertain. The receptor was isolated from a man in his sixties with active or convalescent COVID-19. The CDR3 DNA is TGTGCCAGCTCACCATTCTCTGGAGCTAACACCGGGGAGCTGTTTTTT. Its translation: CASSPFSGANTGELFF. The variable domain in full, with the rest retrieved from reference TRBV18 and TRBJ2-2, is NAGVMQNPRHLVRRRGQEARLRCSPMKGHSHVYWYRQLPEEGLKFMVYLQKENIIDESGMPKERFSAEFPKEGPSILRIQQVVRGDSAAYFCASSPFSGANTGELFFGEGSRLTVL.